This T cell receptor (beta chain) is from a study of cytomegalovirus exposure and HLA in healthy donors. Points from the study as a whole: Cytomegalovirus status was reportedly diagnosed by the classifier with high specificity and sensitivity.

The trim removed 0 bases at V and 7 bases at J, leaving 2 bases unmatched. The CDR3 runs 15 residues. CDR1 LGHNA and CDR2 YSLEER come from the germline V gene. Assay: immunoSEQ multiplex PCR; the TCRdb copy retains only in-frame clones and omits some. This sample has hundreds of thousands of clones, with around nine tenths found just once. As to this clone: What it recognizes is unknown.

The source is a man aged 18 to 30 in good health and CMV-seronegative. The genes are TRBV4-3 and TRBJ1-4; 10 nucleotides align to TRBD1. The specimen sequenced was PBMCs. Here the CDR3 reads CASSQDGTGAEKLFF. CDR3 nucleotide sequence: TGCGCCAGCAGCCAAGACGGGACAGGGGCTGAAAAACTGTTTTTT.